These T cell receptor beta chains were read from a single sample in a study of blood T cell repertoires in COVID-19. Some clones are missing from TCRdb's copy, which holds only in-frame ones; the method was immunoSEQ multiplex PCR. The sample records under 200,000 clones, roughly 83% being singletons. Input material: PBMCs or T cells enriched from blood (not recorded which). The receptor set was obtained from a woman in her 50s who had recovered from COVID-19. Both conserved end residues are part of each CDR3. Each record gives: V gene, D gene, clone size, J gene, CDR3 protein, CDR3 DNA. D genes are given only for firm matches. Expanded clones get a size class; other rows say once, few or many, or leave the size out.

V gene: TRBV11-3; D gene: TRBD1; clone size: NA; J gene: TRBJ2-1; CDR3 protein: CASSLGTGYNEQFF; CDR3 DNA: TGTGCCAGCAGCTTAGGGACAGGGTACAATGAGCAGTTCTTC
V gene: TRBV18; D gene: NA; clone size: NA; J gene: TRBJ2-1; CDR3 protein: CASSPPSTGSEQFF; CDR3 DNA: TGTGCCAGCTCACCACCGTCAACGGGAAGCGAGCAGTTCTTC
V gene: TRBV3-1/TRBV3-2; D gene: NA; clone size: NA; J gene: TRBJ2-2; CDR3 protein: CASSFGHPSNTGELFF; CDR3 DNA: TGTGCCAGCAGCTTCGGACATCCTTCGAACACCGGGGAGCTGTTTTTT
V gene: TRBV19; D gene: NA; clone size: NA; J gene: TRBJ1-2; CDR3 protein: CASSIEYTNYGYTF; CDR3 DNA: TGTGCCAGTAGTATAGAGTATACTAACTATGGCTACACCTTC
V gene: TRBV7-8; D gene: NA; clone size: NA; J gene: TRBJ1-3; CDR3 protein: CASSPAGAGNTIYF; CDR3 DNA: TGTGCCAGCAGCCCCGCAGGCGCTGGAAACACCATATATTTT
V gene: TRBV18; D gene: TRBD1; clone size: once; J gene: TRBJ1-4; CDR3 protein: CASSSPGQSNEKLFF; CDR3 DNA: TGTGCCAGCTCATCCCCGGGACAGAGTAATGAAAAACTGTTTTTT
V gene: TRBV11-3; D gene: NA; clone size: NA; J gene: TRBJ2-1; CDR3 protein: CASSTRAAGSGTAYEQFF; CDR3 DNA: TGTGCCAGCAGCACACGGGCGGCCGGCTCCGGGACTGCCTATGAGCAGTTCTTC
V gene: TRBV9; D gene: NA; clone size: NA; J gene: TRBJ2-1; CDR3 protein: CASSVEAGYSYNEQFF; CDR3 DNA: TGTGCCAGCAGCGTAGAAGCGGGCTACTCCTACAATGAGCAGTTCTTC
V gene: TRBV7-2; D gene: NA; clone size: NA; J gene: TRBJ1-3; CDR3 protein: CASSLAQVFSGNTIYF; CDR3 DNA: TGTGCCAGCAGCTTAGCACAGGTTTTCTCTGGAAACACCATATATTTT
V gene: TRBV24-1; D gene: TRBD1; clone size: NA; J gene: TRBJ2-3; CDR3 protein: CATMAGTDAPDTQYF; CDR3 DNA: TGTGCCACCATGGCCGGGACAGATGCACCAGATACGCAGTATTTT
V gene: TRBV7-2; D gene: TRBD1; clone size: NA; J gene: TRBJ1-2; CDR3 protein: CASSTDRDYGYTF; CDR3 DNA: TGTGCCAGCAGCACCGACAGGGACTATGGCTACACCTTC
V gene: TRBV30; D gene: NA; clone size: NA; J gene: TRBJ1-1; CDR3 protein: CAWKRTLNTEAFF; CDR3 DNA: TGTGCCTGGAAGCGGACTCTGAACACTGAAGCTTTCTTT
V gene: TRBV10-3; D gene: TRBD1; clone size: NA; J gene: TRBJ1-1; CDR3 protein: CAISSQGSGTEAFF; CDR3 DNA: TGTGCCATCAGTTCACAGGGGTCGGGCACTGAAGCTTTCTTT
V gene: TRBV19; D gene: NA; clone size: NA; J gene: TRBJ1-5; CDR3 protein: CASSGGLNQPQHF; CDR3 DNA: TGTGCCAGTAGTGGCGGTCTCAATCAGCCCCAGCATTTT
V gene: TRBV28; D gene: NA; clone size: NA; J gene: TRBJ1-2; CDR3 protein: CASSGQYYGYTF; CDR3 DNA: TGTGCCAGCAGTGGACAGTACTATGGCTACACCTTC
V gene: TRBV6-5; D gene: NA; clone size: NA; J gene: TRBJ1-1; CDR3 protein: CASSYGREAFF; CDR3 DNA: TGTGCCAGCAGTTACGGGCGCGAAGCTTTCTTT
V gene: TRBV27; D gene: NA; clone size: NA; J gene: TRBJ1-6; CDR3 protein: CASPLRAVSSYNSPLHF; CDR3 DNA: TGTGCCAGTCCCCTCAGGGCGGTGAGCTCCTATAATTCACCCCTCCACTTT
V gene: TRBV30; D gene: TRBD1; clone size: NA; J gene: TRBJ1-6; CDR3 protein: CAWTTTGGWNSPLHF; CDR3 DNA: TGTGCCTGGACTACAACAGGGGGCTGGAATTCACCCCTCCACTTT
V gene: TRBV27; D gene: NA; clone size: once; J gene: TRBJ1-2; CDR3 protein: CASSSVDNPYGYTF; CDR3 DNA: TGTGCCAGCAGTTCGGTCGACAATCCCTATGGCTACACCTTC
V gene: TRBV28; D gene: TRBD1; clone size: few; J gene: TRBJ2-1; CDR3 protein: CASSSPGTGNNEQFF; CDR3 DNA: TGTGCCAGCAGTTCCCCCGGGACAGGGAACAATGAGCAGTTCTTC
V gene: TRBV21-1; D gene: NA; clone size: NA; J gene: TRBJ1-1; CDR3 protein: CARGEQGVNTEAFF; CDR3 DNA: TGTGCCAGAGGGGAACAGGGGGTGAACACTGAAGCTTTCTTT
V gene: TRBV12-5; D gene: NA; clone size: NA; J gene: TRBJ2-1; CDR3 protein: CASGRMVSYNEQFF; CDR3 DNA: TGTGCTAGTGGCAGAATGGTGTCCTACAATGAGCAGTTCTTC
V gene: TRBV29-1; D gene: TRBD1; clone size: few; J gene: TRBJ2-5; CDR3 protein: CSGYRGPETQYF; CDR3 DNA: TGCAGCGGCTACAGGGGGCCTGAGACCCAGTACTTC
V gene: TRBV5-1; D gene: NA; clone size: NA; J gene: TRBJ1-6; CDR3 protein: CASSLAGGGGRVNSPLHF; CDR3 DNA: TGCGCCAGCAGCTTGGCCGGAGGCGGGGGACGGGTAAATTCACCCCTCCACTTT
V gene: TRBV7-9; D gene: TRBD2; clone size: NA; J gene: TRBJ2-5; CDR3 protein: CASSRSGGDQETQYF; CDR3 DNA: TGTGCCAGCAGTCGGAGCGGGGGAGACCAAGAGACCCAGTACTTC
V gene: TRBV3-1/TRBV3-2; D gene: TRBD2; clone size: once; J gene: TRBJ2-1; CDR3 protein: CASSQGAGVQTEQFF; CDR3 DNA: TGTGCCAGCAGCCAAGGAGCGGGGGTCCAGACTGAGCAGTTCTTC
V gene: TRBV6-5; D gene: TRBD1; clone size: NA; J gene: TRBJ1-4; CDR3 protein: CASSGTGGSLLFF; CDR3 DNA: TGTGCCAGCAGCGGGACAGGGGGGTCATTATTGTTTTTT
V gene: TRBV6-5; D gene: NA; clone size: NA; J gene: TRBJ1-5; CDR3 protein: CASRNSGDQPQHF; CDR3 DNA: TGTGCCAGCAGGAACTCAGGGGATCAGCCCCAGCATTTT
V gene: TRBV4-1; D gene: NA; clone size: NA; J gene: TRBJ2-1; CDR3 protein: CASSQASFSEQFF; CDR3 DNA: TGCGCCAGCAGCCAAGCCTCCTTCAGTGAGCAGTTCTTC
V gene: TRBV5-1; D gene: TRBD1; clone size: NA; J gene: TRBJ1-2; CDR3 protein: CASSLGDRNYGYTF; CDR3 DNA: TGCGCCAGCAGCTTGGGGGACAGGAACTATGGCTACACCTTC
V gene: TRBV5-1; D gene: TRBD1; clone size: NA; J gene: TRBJ1-2; CDR3 protein: CASSSRTGSGYGYTF; CDR3 DNA: TGCGCCAGCAGCTCTCGGACAGGGTCCGGGTATGGCTACACCTTC
V gene: TRBV7-8; D gene: TRBD2; clone size: NA; J gene: TRBJ2-3; CDR3 protein: CASSSIAGYTDTQYF; CDR3 DNA: TGTGCCAGCAGCTCAATAGCGGGATACACAGATACGCAGTATTTT
V gene: TRBV5-1; D gene: NA; clone size: NA; J gene: TRBJ2-5; CDR3 protein: CASSLAAGSSGGETQYF; CDR3 DNA: TGCGCCAGCAGCTTGGCCGCTGGATCGTCTGGAGGAGAGACCCAGTACTTC
V gene: TRBV5-1; D gene: TRBD1; clone size: NA; J gene: TRBJ1-5; CDR3 protein: CASSPGTGEQPQHF; CDR3 DNA: TGCGCCAGCAGCCCGGGGACAGGGGAGCAGCCCCAGCATTTT
V gene: TRBV7-2; D gene: TRBD1; clone size: once; J gene: TRBJ1-3; CDR3 protein: CASSLAGTVSGNTIYF; CDR3 DNA: TGTGCCAGCAGCTTAGCCGGGACAGTCTCTGGAAACACCATATATTTT
V gene: TRBV19; D gene: NA; clone size: NA; J gene: TRBJ2-1; CDR3 protein: CASSLGRYEQFF; CDR3 DNA: TGTGCCAGTAGTTTAGGGAGGTATGAGCAGTTCTTC
V gene: TRBV10-3; D gene: NA; clone size: NA; J gene: TRBJ1-4; CDR3 protein: CAISRTEGEKLFF; CDR3 DNA: TGTGCCATCAGTCGGACGGAGGGAGAAAAACTGTTTTTT
V gene: TRBV7-9; D gene: NA; clone size: NA; J gene: TRBJ1-2; CDR3 protein: CASRRTVNYGYTF; CDR3 DNA: TGTGCCAGCAGACGGACAGTTAACTATGGCTACACCTTC
V gene: TRBV29-1; D gene: TRBD1; clone size: NA; J gene: TRBJ1-2; CDR3 protein: CSADRDYGYTF; CDR3 DNA: TGCAGCGCGGACAGGGACTATGGCTACACCTTC
V gene: TRBV3-1/TRBV3-2; D gene: NA; clone size: NA; J gene: TRBJ1-2; CDR3 protein: CASSQVEGPYGYTF; CDR3 DNA: TGTGCCAGCAGCCAAGTAGAGGGTCCCTATGGCTACACCTTC
V gene: TRBV5-1; D gene: NA; clone size: once; J gene: TRBJ2-2; CDR3 protein: CASRGAGANTGELFF; CDR3 DNA: TGCGCCAGCAGAGGGGCAGGGGCGAACACCGGGGAGCTGTTTTTT
V gene: TRBV5-1; D gene: TRBD1; clone size: once; J gene: TRBJ1-6; CDR3 protein: CASSFGQGDSPLHF; CDR3 DNA: TGCGCCAGCAGCTTTGGGCAGGGGGACTCACCCCTCCACTTT
V gene: TRBV18; D gene: TRBD1; clone size: NA; J gene: TRBJ1-1; CDR3 protein: CASSPPGTATNTEAFF; CDR3 DNA: TGTGCCAGCTCACCTCCCGGGACAGCGACAAACACTGAAGCTTTCTTT
V gene: TRBV11-1; D gene: TRBD1; clone size: NA; J gene: TRBJ2-1; CDR3 protein: CASSSQGFEQFF; CDR3 DNA: TGTGCCAGCAGCTCACAGGGGTTTGAGCAGTTCTTC
V gene: TRBV10-3; D gene: TRBD1; clone size: NA; J gene: TRBJ2-2; CDR3 protein: CAIYRGTGELFF; CDR3 DNA: TGTGCCATCTACAGGGGCACCGGGGAGCTGTTTTTT
V gene: TRBV28; D gene: NA; clone size: NA; J gene: TRBJ2-2; CDR3 protein: CASSFRGTGELFF; CDR3 DNA: TGTGCCAGCAGTTTCCGCGGCACCGGGGAGCTGTTTTTT
V gene: TRBV19; D gene: NA; clone size: NA; J gene: TRBJ1-2; CDR3 protein: CASSIGAGTNYGYTF; CDR3 DNA: TGTGCCAGTAGTATAGGAGCAGGGACTAACTATGGCTACACCTTC
V gene: TRBV9; D gene: NA; clone size: many; J gene: TRBJ2-1; CDR3 protein: CASSVAVTYNEQFF; CDR3 DNA: TGTGCCAGCAGCGTTGCGGTGACCTACAATGAGCAGTTCTTC
V gene: TRBV5-4; D gene: NA; clone size: NA; J gene: TRBJ1-1; CDR3 protein: CASSLALAPQSEAFF; CDR3 DNA: TGTGCCAGCAGCTTGGCCTTGGCTCCTCAGTCCGAAGCTTTCTTT
V gene: TRBV9; D gene: NA; clone size: NA; J gene: TRBJ2-5; CDR3 protein: CASSSEPGIYVETQYF; CDR3 DNA: TGTGCCAGCAGCTCAGAGCCCGGGATCTATGTAGAGACCCAGTACTTC
V gene: TRBV7-2; D gene: NA; clone size: NA; J gene: TRBJ1-2; CDR3 protein: CASSPDKTYGYTF; CDR3 DNA: TGTGCCAGCAGTCCGGACAAAACCTATGGCTACACCTTC
V gene: TRBV5-4; D gene: TRBD1; clone size: NA; J gene: TRBJ1-5; CDR3 protein: CASSLDRGGQPQHF; CDR3 DNA: TGTGCCAGCAGCTTAGACAGGGGAGGTCAGCCCCAGCATTTT
V gene: TRBV27; D gene: NA; clone size: NA; J gene: TRBJ1-2; CDR3 protein: CASSSGLSNYGYTF; CDR3 DNA: TGTGCCAGCAGTTCGGGACTTTCTAACTATGGCTACACCTTC
V gene: TRBV11-2; D gene: NA; clone size: NA; J gene: TRBJ2-1; CDR3 protein: CASSSGRGQKYNEQFF; CDR3 DNA: TGTGCCAGCAGCTCCGGGAGGGGACAGAAGTACAATGAGCAGTTCTTC
V gene: TRBV29-1; D gene: NA; clone size: few; J gene: TRBJ1-5; CDR3 protein: CSVADGFIGAQPQHF; CDR3 DNA: TGCAGCGTAGCGGACGGCTTTATCGGAGCTCAGCCCCAGCATTTT
V gene: TRBV30; D gene: NA; clone size: NA; J gene: TRBJ1-4; CDR3 protein: CACPGVGAEEKLFF; CDR3 DNA: TGTGCCTGTCCAGGGGTGGGGGCGGAAGAAAAACTGTTTTTT
V gene: TRBV5-1; D gene: NA; clone size: NA; J gene: TRBJ2-3; CDR3 protein: CASSLLTGKTGTDTQYF; CDR3 DNA: TGCGCCAGCAGCTTGCTTACCGGAAAAACAGGCACAGATACGCAGTATTTT
V gene: TRBV10-2; D gene: NA; clone size: NA; J gene: TRBJ2-5; CDR3 protein: CASSESIRATQYF; CDR3 DNA: TGCGCCAGCAGTGAGTCGATAAGAGCGACCCAGTACTTC
V gene: TRBV10-1; D gene: TRBD2; clone size: NA; J gene: TRBJ2-1; CDR3 protein: CASYLSGGGNLTALRSYNEQFF; CDR3 DNA: TGCGCCAGCTACCTAAGTGGGGGGGGGAATTTGACAGCCCTACGATCCTACAATGAGCAGTTCTTC